One TCR beta chain is described in this entry. No antigen is known for it. Generated by immunoSEQ multiplex PCR, the TCRdb table keeps only in-frame clones and is missing some. The sample holds around 150,000 clones, about 84% seen once. This record comes from a study of cytotoxic CD8 clonotypes in ibrutinib-treated CLL. Points from the study as a whole: Exceeding age-matched healthy donors, baseline clonality also tracked the counts of circulating CD8+ T cells. Public clonotypes were uncommon and contracted or stayed stable on treatment.

Germline values: CDR1 MRHNA, CDR2 SNTAGT. The V end was cut by 6 bases, the J end by 2 bases, with 7 bases between. The CDR3 loop spans 13 amino acids. The V gene is TRBV6-4, the J gene TRBJ2-2, with D uncertain. The source material was PBMCs, sampled after 36 months of ibrutinib treatment. The TCR was taken from a human donor with chronic lymphocytic leukemia. The CDR3 region is CASSRTNTGELFF. In DNA form, the CDR3 reads TGTGCCAGCAGCCGGACCAACACCGGGGAGCTGTTTTTT.